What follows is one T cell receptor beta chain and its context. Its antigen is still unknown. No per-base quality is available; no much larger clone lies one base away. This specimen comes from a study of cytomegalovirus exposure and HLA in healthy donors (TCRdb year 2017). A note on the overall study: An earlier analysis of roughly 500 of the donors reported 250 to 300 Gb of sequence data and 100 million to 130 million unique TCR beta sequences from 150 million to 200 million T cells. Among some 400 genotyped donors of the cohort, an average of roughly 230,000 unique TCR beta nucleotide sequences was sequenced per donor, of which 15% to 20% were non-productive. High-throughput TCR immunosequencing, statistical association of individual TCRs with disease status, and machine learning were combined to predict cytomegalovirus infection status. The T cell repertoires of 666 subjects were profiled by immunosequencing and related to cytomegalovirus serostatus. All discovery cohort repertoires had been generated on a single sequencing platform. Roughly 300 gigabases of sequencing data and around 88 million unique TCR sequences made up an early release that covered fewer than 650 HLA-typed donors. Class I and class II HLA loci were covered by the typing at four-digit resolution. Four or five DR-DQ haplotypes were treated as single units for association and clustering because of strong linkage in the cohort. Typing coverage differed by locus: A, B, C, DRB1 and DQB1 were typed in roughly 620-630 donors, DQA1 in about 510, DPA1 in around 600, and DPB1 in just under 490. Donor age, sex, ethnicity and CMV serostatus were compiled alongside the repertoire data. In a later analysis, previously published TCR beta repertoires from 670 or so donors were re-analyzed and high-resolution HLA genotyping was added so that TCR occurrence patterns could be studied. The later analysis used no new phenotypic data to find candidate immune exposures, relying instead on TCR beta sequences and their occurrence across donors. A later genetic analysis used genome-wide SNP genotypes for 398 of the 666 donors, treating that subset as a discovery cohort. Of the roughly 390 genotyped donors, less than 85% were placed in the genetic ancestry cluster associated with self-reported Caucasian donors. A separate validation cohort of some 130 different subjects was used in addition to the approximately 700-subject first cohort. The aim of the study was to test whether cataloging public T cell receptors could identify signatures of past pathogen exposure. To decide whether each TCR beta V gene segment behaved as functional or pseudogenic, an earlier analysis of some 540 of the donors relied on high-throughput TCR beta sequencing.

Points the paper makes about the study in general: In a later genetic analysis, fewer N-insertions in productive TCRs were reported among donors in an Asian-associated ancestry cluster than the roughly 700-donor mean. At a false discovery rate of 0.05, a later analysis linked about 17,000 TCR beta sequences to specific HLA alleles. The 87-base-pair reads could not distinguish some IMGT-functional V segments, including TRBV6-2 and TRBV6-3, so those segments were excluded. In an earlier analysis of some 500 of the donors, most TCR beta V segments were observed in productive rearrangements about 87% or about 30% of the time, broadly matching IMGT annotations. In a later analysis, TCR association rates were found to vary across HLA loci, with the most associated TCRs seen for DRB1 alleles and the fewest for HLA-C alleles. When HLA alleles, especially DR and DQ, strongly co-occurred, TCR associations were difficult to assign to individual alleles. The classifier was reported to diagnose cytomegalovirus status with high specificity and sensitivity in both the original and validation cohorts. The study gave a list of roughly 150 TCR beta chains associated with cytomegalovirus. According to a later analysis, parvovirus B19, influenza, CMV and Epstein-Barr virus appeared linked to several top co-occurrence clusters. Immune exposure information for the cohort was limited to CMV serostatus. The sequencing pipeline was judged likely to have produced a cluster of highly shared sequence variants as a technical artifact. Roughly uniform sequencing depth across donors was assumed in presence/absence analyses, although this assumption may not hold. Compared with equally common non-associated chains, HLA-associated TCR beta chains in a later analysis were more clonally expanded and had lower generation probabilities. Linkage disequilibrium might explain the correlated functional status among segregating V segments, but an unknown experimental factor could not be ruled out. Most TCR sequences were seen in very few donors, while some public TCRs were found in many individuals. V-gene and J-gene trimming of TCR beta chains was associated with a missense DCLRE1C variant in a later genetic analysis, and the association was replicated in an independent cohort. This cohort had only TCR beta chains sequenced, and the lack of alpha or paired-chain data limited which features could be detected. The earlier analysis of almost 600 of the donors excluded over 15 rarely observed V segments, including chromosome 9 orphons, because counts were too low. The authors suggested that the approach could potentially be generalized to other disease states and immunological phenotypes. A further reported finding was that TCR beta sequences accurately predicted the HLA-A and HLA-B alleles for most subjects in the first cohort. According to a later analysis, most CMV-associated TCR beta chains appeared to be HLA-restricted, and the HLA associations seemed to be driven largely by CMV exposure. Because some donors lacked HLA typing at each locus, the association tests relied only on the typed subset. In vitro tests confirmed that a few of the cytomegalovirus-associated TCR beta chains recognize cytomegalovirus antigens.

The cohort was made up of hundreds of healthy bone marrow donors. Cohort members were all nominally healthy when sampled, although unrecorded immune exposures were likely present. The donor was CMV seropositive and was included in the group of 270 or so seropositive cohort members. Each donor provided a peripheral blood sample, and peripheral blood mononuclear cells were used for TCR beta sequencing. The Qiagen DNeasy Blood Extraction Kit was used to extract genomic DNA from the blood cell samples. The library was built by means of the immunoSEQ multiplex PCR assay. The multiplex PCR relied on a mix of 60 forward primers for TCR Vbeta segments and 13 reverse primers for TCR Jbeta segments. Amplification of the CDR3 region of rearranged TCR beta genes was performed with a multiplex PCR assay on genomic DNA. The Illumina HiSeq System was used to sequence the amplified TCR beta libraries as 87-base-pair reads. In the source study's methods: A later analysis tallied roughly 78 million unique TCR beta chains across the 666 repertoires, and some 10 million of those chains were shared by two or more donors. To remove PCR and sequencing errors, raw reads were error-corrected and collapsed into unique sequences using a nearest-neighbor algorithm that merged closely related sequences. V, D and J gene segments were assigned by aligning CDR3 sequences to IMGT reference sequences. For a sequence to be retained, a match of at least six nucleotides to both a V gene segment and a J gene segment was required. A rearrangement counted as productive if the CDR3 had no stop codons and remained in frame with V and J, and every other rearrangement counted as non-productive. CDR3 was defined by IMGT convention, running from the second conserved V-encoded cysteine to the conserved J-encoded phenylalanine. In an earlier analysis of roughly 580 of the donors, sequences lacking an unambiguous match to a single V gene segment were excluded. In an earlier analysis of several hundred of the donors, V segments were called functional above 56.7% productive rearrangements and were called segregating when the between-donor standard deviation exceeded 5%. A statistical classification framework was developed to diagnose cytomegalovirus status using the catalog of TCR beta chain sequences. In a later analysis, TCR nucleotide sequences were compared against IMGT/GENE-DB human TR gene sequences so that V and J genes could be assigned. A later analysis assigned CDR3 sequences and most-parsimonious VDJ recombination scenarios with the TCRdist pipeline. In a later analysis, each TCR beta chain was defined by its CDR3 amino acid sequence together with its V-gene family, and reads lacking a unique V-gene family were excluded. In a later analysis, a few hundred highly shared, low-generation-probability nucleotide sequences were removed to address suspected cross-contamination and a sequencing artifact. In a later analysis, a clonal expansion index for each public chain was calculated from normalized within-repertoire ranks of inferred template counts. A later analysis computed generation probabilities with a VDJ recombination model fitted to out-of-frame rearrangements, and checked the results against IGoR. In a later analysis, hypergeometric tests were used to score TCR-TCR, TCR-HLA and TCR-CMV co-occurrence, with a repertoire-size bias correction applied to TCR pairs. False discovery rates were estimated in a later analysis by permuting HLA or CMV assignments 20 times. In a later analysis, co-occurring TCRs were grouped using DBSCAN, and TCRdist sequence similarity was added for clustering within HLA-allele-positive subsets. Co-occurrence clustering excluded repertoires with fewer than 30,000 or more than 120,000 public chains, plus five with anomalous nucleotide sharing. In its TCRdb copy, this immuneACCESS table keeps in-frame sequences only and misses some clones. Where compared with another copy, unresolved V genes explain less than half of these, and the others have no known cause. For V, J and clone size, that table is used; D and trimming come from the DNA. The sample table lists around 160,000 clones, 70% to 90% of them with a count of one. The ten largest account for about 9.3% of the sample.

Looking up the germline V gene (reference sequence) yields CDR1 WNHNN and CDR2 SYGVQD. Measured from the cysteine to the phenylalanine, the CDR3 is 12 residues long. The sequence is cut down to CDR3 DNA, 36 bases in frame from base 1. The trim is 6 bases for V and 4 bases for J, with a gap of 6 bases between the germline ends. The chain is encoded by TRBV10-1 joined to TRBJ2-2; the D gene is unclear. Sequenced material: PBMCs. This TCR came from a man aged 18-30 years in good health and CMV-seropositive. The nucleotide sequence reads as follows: TGCGCCAGCAGCTATTCCACCGGGGAGCTGTTTTTT. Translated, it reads CASSYSTGELFF.